Shown below are 15 T cell receptor beta chains from a single sample sequenced in a study of identical twins. TCRdb reprocessed the 5' RACE reads via MiXCR and lists one record per CDR3 protein. The repertoire includes 600,000 to 850,000 distinct CDR3 sequences, about 20% of them detected once, and under 15% sits in the top ten. These records were also assigned to another study, of T cells expressing NK-cell markers.

Sequenced input: PBMCs. These receptor sequences come from a woman aged 18-29 years in good health.

This clonotype appeared a few times. CDR3 in amino acids: CASRDRGLETQYF. The CDR3 region has the DNA TGTGCCAGCAGGGACAGGGGGCTGGAGACCCAGTACTTC. The chain recombines TRBV6-6 with TRBJ2-5; 11 bases fit TRBD1. Looked up from germline, CDR1 is MNHNY and CDR2 is SVGAGI (reference sequence). J gave up 5 bases and V 6 bases, and 2 bases lay outside the gene matches. The CDR3 totals 13 residues.

The chain carries TRBV9 and TRBJ2-2; D gene uncertain. V dropped 0 bases and J dropped 8 bases, with 8 bases sitting between them. Germline V lookup: CDR1 SGDLS, CDR2 YYNGEE. The CDR3 spans 13 residues. The CDR3 DNA reads as TGTGCCAGCAGCGTAGCTTCGACAGGGGAGCTGTTTTTT. Amino acid sequence: CASSVASTGELFF.

On this clonotype: This may arise from a read error, as a much more abundant clone is one base away. The chain joins TRBV7-9 to TRBJ2-7; TRBD2 matches at 7 bases. CDR1 SEHNR and CDR2 FQNEAQ come from the germline V gene (reference sequence). V was clipped by 5 bases and J by 3 bases; unmatched bases: 10. The CDR3 loop spans 15 amino acids. The CDR3 bases are TGTGCCAGCAGCCGATCGGGGGGTTTAGTCTACGAGCAGTACTTC. Translating it yields CASSRSGGLVYEQYF.

V is TRBV4-1 and J is TRBJ1-1; D not resolved. The ends were cut back, 4 bases at V and 2 bases at J, with 14 bases in the middle. Germline CDR1 MGHRA, CDR2 YSYEKL. CDR3 length: 15 amino acids. CDR3 amino acids: CASSPPFGSNTEAFF. DNA of the CDR3: TGCGCCAGCAGCCCGCCCTTCGGCAGTAACACTGAAGCTTTCTTT.

The V gene is TRBV9, the J gene TRBJ2-7; maybe TRBD2 (5 bases). The CDR3 totals 17 residues. Germline assignment: CDR1 SGDLS and CDR2 YYNGEE. V was pared by 0 bases and J by 5 bases, with 21 bases between. This CDR3 is CASSVDRGIAPKDEQYF. In nucleotides, the CDR3 is TGTGCCAGCAGCGTAGATAGAGGGATAGCCCCTAAGGACGAGCAGTACTTC.

This clonotype was seen a handful of times. The chain links TRBV6-5 to TRBJ2-7; D is uncertain. This CDR3 has 14 residues. V gave up 2 bases and J gave up 4 bases, with 12 bases separating them. Germline loops: CDR1 MNHEY, CDR2 SVGAGI. The CDR3 coding sequence is TGTGCCAGCAGTTACACGGCTCCCCAGTACGAGCAGTACTTC. The encoded protein is CASSYTAPQYEQYF.

V usage is TRBV10-3 and J usage is TRBJ2-2; perhaps TRBD2 as D (5 bases). Germline-derived CDR1 and CDR2 are ENHRY and SYGVKD. The CDR3 totals 15 residues. V lost 0 bases to trimming and J lost 4 bases, with 9 bases between them. Written as DNA, the CDR3 is TGTGCCATCAGTGAGTCCCCTCGGGGCACCGGGGAGCTGTTTTTT. Protein sequence: CAISESPRGTGELFF.

This clonotype was detected only a few times. The chain employs TRBV5-4 and TRBJ2-7, with D perhaps TRBD2 (5 bases). The CDR3 consists of 13 residues. CDR1 and CDR2 (germline): SGHNT, YYREEE (reference sequence). V shed 3 bases and J shed 5 bases, with 12 bases lying between them. The CDR3 DNA follows: TGTGCCAGCAGCTCTGACCCTAGCAACGAGCAGTACTTC. As protein: CASSSDPSNEQYF.

The rearrangement links TRBV5-1 to TRBJ2-7; 14 bases line up with TRBD2. This CDR3 comprises 15 residues. J gave up 4 bases and V 4 bases, and 4 bases lay outside the gene matches. Germline CDR1 and CDR2: SGHRS and YFSETQ. CDR3 residues: CASSLTSGRGYEQYF. CDR3 DNA sequence: TGCGCCAGCAGCCTGACTAGCGGGAGGGGTTACGAGCAGTACTTC.

This rearrangement joins TRBV5-1 to TRBJ2-3, with TRBD2 identical over 12 bases. The germline CDR1 and CDR2 sequences are SGHRS and YFSETQ. The CDR3 sequence is 17 residues long. J lost 1 base, V lost 0 bases, and 3 bases had no gene match. DNA of the CDR3: TGCGCCAGCAGCTTGGGACTAGCGGGAGTTGGCACAGATACGCAGTATTTT. Protein: CASSLGLAGVGTDTQYF.

This clonotype has just a few counts. The chain links TRBV30 to TRBJ2-3; possible D gene TRBD2, 5 bases. The CDR3 is 15 residues long. V was cut by 0 bases and J by 2 bases, with 12 bases left in between. Germline CDR1 is GTSNPN and CDR2 is SVGIG (reference sequence). The CDR3 spells CAWSVTRRPTDTQYF. The DNA for the CDR3 is TGTGCCTGGAGTGTTACTAGACGGCCCACAGATACGCAGTATTTT.

This clonotype was counted only a few times. V gene TRBV6-1 combines with J gene TRBJ2-7; 9 bases are shared with TRBD1. Germline V gene sequence: CDR1 MNHNS, CDR2 SASEGT. V shed 8 bases and J 1 base; nucleotides not matched to a gene: 6. CDR3 length: 14 amino acids. The CDR3 sequence: CASGGTGNSYEQYF. The CDR3 DNA follows: TGTGCCAGCGGAGGGACAGGGAATTCCTACGAGCAGTACTTC.

J is TRBJ1-1 and V is TRBV24-1; no clear D gene. Germline V gene data show CDR1 as KGHDR and CDR2 as SFDVKD. The length of the CDR3 is 15 residues. Trimming took 9 bases from V and 1 from J, leaving 17 bases between them. In DNA, the CDR3 is TGTGCCACCTCCTACTCCCGGGAGACGAACACTGAAGCTTTCTTT. The encoded protein is CATSYSRETNTEAFF.

This clonotype has a handful of counts. The chain couples TRBV5-6 to TRBJ2-7; either TRBD1 or TRBD2 may fit D (5 bases each). Germline loops: CDR1 SGHDT, CDR2 YYEEEE. V dropped 4 bases and J dropped 0 bases, with 11 bases sitting between them. The CDR3 covers 14 residues. This chain's CDR3 is CASSRGAVSYEQYF. For the CDR3, the DNA is TGTGCCAGCAGCCGGGGCGCGGTCTCCTACGAGCAGTACTTC.

The chain carries TRBV7-6 and TRBJ2-1; 7 nucleotides match TRBD1. Germline values: CDR1 SGHVS, CDR2 FNYEAQ. CDR3 length equals 14 residues. Losses at the gene ends were 3 bases for V and 8 bases for J; bases not matched to a gene: 7. Here the CDR3 DNA reads TGTGCCAGCAGCTTGACACGGACAGGCCATGAGCAGTTCTTC. It codes for CASSLTRTGHEQFF.